The T cell receptor beta chain described here comes from a study of blood T cell repertoires in COVID-19. The wider study: Samples taken during acute and convalescent COVID-19 were collected in the United States, Italy and Spain.

The CDR3 runs to 16 residues. Trimming removed 0 bases at V and 1 base at J, with 12 bases between. Germline V CDR1 and CDR2: MNHEY, SVGAGI. How the authors handled the data: Nucleated cell counts were estimated from reference gene primer amplification. Generated by immunoSEQ multiplex PCR, the TCRdb table keeps only in-frame clones and is missing some. That table furnishes V, J and clone size, whereas the DNA furnished D and trimming. The sample has about 210,000 clones, approximately 85% seen once. Sequenced material: peripheral blood. The source is a man aged 50 or older with COVID-19, enrolled during active disease. The rearrangement joins TRBV6-5 to TRBJ1-1; D might be TRBD1 (5 bases). The CDR3 loop reads CASSYSSRGTNTEAFF. The DNA for the CDR3 is TGTGCCAGCAGTTACTCGAGTCGGGGGACGAACACTGAAGCTTTCTTT.